This TCR beta chain appears in the sequencing data of a study of molecular identifiers for immune sequencing clone quantification. The overall study: Five aliquots were made in replicates from the RNA of around 20,000 or 100,000 naive CD8 cells, and four were sequenced.

Germline CDR1 reads LGHDT; CDR2 reads YNNKEL (reference sequence). The CDR3 consists of 15 residues. V shed 3 bases, J shed 3 bases, and the junction held 6 bases outside the gene matches. Study-wide results and limits: Clonotypes surpassing 20 RNA copies contained over 98% of effector molecules, versus under 1% in naive cells. Among 920,000 or so naive cells, as was reported, spiked Jurkat TCR RNA from one cell was detectable.

Remarks on this clonotype: Its cognate antigen is unknown.

It was with previously described methods and listed TCR primers that bulk TCR libraries were made. TCRdb reprocessed the PCR reads via MiXCR and lists one record per CDR3 protein. The table lists roughly 300,000 distinct CDR3 sequences, over 20% of them singletons. The source is a human donor in good health. Some libraries in this study had Jurkat cell RNA spiked in. Sequencing input: naive CD8+ T cells from blood, with Jurkat cell RNA spiked in. Regarding subset: FACS-sorted CD8+CD4-CCR7+CD45RA+ naive T cells. The J gene is TRBJ1-2, the V gene TRBV3-1; 8 bases line up with TRBD1. The CDR3 reads CASSHFRGPDYGYTF. The CDR3 nucleotides read TGTGCCAGCAGCCACTTCAGGGGGCCTGACTATGGCTACACCTTC.